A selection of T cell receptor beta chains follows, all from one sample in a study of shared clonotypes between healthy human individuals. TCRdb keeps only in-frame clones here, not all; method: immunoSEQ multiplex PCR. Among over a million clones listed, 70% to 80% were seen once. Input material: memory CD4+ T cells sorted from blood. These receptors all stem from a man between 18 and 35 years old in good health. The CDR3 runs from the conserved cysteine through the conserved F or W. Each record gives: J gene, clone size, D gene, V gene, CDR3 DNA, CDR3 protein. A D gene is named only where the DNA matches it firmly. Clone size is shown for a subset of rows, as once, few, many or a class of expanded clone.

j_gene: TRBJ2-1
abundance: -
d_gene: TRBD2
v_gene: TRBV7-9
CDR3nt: TGTGCCAGCAGCTCATCGGGGGGGTCTTCCTACAATGAGCAGTTCTTC
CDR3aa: CASSSSGGSSYNEQFF

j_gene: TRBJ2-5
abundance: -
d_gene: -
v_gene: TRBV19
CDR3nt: TGTGCCAGTAGTCCGCGATTCGACGAGACCCAGTACTTC
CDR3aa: CASSPRFDETQYF

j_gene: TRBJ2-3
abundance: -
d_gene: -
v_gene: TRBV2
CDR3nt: TGTGCCAGCAGGGGGACACCACTGTACACAGATACGCAGTATTTT
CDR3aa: CASRGTPLYTDTQYF

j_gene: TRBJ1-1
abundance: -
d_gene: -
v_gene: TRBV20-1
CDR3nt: TGCAGTGCAGCGGGGGTCACTGAAGCTTTCTTT
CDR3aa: CSAAGVTEAFF

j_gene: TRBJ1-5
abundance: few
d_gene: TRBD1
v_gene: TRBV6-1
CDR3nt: TGTGCCAGCAGTGGAAGACAGGGTAGCAATCAGCCCCAGCATTTT
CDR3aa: CASSGRQGSNQPQHF

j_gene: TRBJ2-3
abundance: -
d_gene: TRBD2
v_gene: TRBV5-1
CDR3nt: TGCGCCAGCAGCTTTACTAGCGGGGCCACAGATACGCAGTATTTT
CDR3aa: CASSFTSGATDTQYF

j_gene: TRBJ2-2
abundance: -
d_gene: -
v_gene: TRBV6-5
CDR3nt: TGTGCCAGCTCGACAGGATACACCGGGGAGCTGTTTTTT
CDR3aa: CASSTGYTGELFF

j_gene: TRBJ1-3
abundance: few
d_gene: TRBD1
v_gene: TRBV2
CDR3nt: TGTGCCAGCAGCGGGGGACAGGCTGGAAACACCATATATTTT
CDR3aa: CASSGGQAGNTIYF

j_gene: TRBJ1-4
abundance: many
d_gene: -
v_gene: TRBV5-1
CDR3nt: TGCGCCAGCAGCTTGGCCGGGGTAAGGAATGAAAAACTGTTTTTT
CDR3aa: CASSLAGVRNEKLFF

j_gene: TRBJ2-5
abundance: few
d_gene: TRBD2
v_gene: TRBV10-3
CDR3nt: TGTGCCATCAGTGAACGTTCTAGCGGGGAAGAGACCCAGTACTTC
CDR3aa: CAISERSSGEETQYF

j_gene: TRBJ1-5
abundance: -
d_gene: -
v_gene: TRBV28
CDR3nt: TGTGCCAGCAGTTTTATCATCGGGGTCCTTGGGTCTCAGCCCCAGCATTTT
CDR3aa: CASSFIIGVLGSQPQHF

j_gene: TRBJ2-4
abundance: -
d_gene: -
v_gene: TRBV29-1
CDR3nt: TGCAGCGTTGAAAAAGGACAGGGTATTCGGGGAGGGGGCATTCAGTACTTC
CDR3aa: CSVEKGQGIRGGGIQYF

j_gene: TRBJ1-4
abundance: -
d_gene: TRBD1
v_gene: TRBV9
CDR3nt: TGTGCCAGCAGCCCTTGGGACAGCGGAAATGAAAAACTGTTTTTT
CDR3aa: CASSPWDSGNEKLFF

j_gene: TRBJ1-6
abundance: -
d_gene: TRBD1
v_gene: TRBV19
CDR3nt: TGTGCCAGTAGCACAACCGACAGGGGGAGCAATTCACCCCTCCACTTT
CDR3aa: CASSTTDRGSNSPLHF

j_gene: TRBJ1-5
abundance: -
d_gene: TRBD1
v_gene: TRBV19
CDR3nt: TGTGCCAGTAGTATAGCTCGCTCGACAGGGAAAAGCAATCAGCCCCAGCATTTT
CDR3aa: CASSIARSTGKSNQPQHF

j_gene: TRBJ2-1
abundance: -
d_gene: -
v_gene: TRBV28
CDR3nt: TGTGCCAGCAGTTCGCGCGCCTACAATGAGCAGTTCTTC
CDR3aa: CASSSRAYNEQFF